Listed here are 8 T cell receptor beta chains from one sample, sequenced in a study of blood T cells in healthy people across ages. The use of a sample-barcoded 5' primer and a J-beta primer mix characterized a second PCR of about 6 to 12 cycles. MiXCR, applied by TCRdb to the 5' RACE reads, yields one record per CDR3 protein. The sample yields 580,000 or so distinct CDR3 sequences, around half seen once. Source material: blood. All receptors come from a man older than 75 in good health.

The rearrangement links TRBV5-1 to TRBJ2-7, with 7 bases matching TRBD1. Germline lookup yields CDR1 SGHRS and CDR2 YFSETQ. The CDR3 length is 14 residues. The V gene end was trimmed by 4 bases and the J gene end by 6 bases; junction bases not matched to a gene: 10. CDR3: CASSPVTGAAEQYF. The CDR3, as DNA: TGCGCCAGCAGCCCTGTAACAGGGGCGGCCGAGCAGTACTTC. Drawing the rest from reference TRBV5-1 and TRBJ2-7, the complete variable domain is KAGVTQTPRYLIKTRGQQVTLSCSPISGHRSVSWYQQTPGQGLQFLFEYFSETQRNKGNFPGRFSGRQFSNSRSEMNVSTLELGDSALYLCASSPVTGAAEQYFGPGTRLTVT.

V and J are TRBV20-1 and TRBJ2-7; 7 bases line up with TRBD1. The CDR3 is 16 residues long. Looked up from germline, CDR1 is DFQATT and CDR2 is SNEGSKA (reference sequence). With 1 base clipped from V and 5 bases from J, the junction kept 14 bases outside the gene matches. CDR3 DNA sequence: TGCAGTGCTAGAGTGCGACAGGGCTACAGCTTCGACGAGCAGTACTTC. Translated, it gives CSARVRQGYSFDEQYF.

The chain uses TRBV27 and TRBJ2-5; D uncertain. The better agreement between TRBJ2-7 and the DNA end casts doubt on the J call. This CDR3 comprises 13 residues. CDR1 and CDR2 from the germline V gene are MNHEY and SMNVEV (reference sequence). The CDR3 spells CASSFGDVYEQYF. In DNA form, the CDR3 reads TGTGCCAGCAGTTTTGGGGATGTCTACGAGCAGTACTTC.

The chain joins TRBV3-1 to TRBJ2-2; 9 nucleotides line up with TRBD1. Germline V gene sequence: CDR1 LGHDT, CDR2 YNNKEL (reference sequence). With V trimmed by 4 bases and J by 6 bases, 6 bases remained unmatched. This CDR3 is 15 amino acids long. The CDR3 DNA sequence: TGTGCCAGCAGCCTTGGGACAGGGCGTGCCGGGGAGCTGTTTTTT. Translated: CASSLGTGRAGELFF.

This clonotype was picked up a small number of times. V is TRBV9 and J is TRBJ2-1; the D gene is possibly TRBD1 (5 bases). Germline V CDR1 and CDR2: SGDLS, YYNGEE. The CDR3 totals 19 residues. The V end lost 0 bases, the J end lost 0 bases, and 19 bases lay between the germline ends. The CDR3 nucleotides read TGTGCCAGCAGCGTAGCACAAGGGGCTAGGTCGAGCTCCTACAATGAGCAGTTCTTC. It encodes CASSVAQGARSSSYNEQFF.

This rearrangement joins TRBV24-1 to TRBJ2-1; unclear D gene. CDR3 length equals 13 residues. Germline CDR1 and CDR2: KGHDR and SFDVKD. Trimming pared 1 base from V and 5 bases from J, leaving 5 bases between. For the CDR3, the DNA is TGTGCCACCAGTGATTTAATGAACAATGAGCAGTTCTTC. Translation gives CATSDLMNNEQFF.

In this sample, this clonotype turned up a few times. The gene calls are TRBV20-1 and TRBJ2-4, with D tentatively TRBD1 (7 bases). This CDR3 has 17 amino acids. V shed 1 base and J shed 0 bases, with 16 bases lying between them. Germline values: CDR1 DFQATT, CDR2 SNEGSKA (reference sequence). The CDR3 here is CSARGTPRGEAKNIQYF. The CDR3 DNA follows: TGCAGTGCTAGAGGCACCCCCAGGGGGGAAGCCAAAAACATTCAGTACTTC.

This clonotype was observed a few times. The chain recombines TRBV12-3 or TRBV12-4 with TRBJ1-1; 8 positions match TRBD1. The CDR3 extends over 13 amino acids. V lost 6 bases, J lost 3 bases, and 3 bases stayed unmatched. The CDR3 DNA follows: TGTGCCAGCAGCACGACAGGGGACACTGAAGCTTTCTTT. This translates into CASSTTGDTEAFF.